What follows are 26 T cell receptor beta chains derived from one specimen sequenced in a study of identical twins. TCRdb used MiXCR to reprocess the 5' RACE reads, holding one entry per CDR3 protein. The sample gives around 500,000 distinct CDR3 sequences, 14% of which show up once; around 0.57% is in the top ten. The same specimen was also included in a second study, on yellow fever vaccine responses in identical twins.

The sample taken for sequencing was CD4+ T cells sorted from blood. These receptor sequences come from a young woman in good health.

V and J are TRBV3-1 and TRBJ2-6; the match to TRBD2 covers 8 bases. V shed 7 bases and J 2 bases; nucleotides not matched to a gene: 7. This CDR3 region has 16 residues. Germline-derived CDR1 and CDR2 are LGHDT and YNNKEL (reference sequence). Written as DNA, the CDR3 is TGTGCCAGCACCGGGGGGGCGGTAGCTGGGGCCAACGTCCTGACTTTC. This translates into CASTGGAVAGANVLTF. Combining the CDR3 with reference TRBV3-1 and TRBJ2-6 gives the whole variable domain DTAVSQTPKYLVTQMGNDKSIKCEQNLGHDTMYWYKQDSKKFLKIMFSYNNKELIINETVPNRFSPKSPDKAHLNLHINSLELGDSAVYFCASTGGAVAGANVLTFGAGSRLTVL.

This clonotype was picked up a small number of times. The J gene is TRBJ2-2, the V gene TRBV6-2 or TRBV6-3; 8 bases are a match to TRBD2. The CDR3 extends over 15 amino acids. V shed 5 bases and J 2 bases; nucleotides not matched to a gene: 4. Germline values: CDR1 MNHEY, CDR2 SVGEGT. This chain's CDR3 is CASSRLAPNTGELFF. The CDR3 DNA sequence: TGTGCCAGCAGTCGACTAGCGCCTAACACCGGGGAGCTGTTTTTT.

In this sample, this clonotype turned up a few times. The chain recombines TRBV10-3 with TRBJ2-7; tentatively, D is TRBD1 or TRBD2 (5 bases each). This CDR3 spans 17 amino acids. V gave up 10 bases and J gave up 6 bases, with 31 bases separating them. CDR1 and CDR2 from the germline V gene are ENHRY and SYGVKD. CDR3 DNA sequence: TGTGCCACCCGCAGGTTCATAGTCACAGGAGGTTCGGGCGAGCAGTACTTC. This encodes CATRRFIVTGGSGEQYF.

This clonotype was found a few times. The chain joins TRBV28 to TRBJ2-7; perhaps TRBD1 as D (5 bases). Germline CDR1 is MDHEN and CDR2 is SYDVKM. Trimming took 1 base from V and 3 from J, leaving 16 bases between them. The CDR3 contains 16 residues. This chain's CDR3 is CASSLSGQGRDYEQYF. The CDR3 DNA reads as TGTGCCAGCAGTTTATCGGGCCAGGGTAGGGACTACGAGCAGTACTTC.

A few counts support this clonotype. CDR3 protein: CASSLDSGAGGEQYF. CDR3 in DNA: TGTGCCAGCAGCTTAGATTCCGGGGCTGGGGGCGAGCAGTACTTC. This chain links TRBV7-8 with TRBJ2-7, with D perhaps being TRBD1 or TRBD2 (5 bases each). The CDR3 is made up of 15 amino acids. From germline, CDR1 is SGHVS and CDR2 FQNEAQ. V was clipped by 1 base and J by 6 bases, with 16 bases between them.

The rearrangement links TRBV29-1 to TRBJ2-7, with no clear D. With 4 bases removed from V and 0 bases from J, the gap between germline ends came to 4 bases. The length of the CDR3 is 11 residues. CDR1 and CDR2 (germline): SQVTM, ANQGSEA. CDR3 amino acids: CSVGHSYEQYF. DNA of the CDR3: TGCAGCGTTGGGCACTCCTACGAGCAGTACTTC.

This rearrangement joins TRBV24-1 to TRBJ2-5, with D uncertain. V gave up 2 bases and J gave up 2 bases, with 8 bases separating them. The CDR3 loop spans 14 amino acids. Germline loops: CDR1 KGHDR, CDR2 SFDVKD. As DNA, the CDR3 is TGTGCCACCAGTGATTCGGGCCCTCAAGAGACCCAGTACTTC. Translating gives CATSDSGPQETQYF.

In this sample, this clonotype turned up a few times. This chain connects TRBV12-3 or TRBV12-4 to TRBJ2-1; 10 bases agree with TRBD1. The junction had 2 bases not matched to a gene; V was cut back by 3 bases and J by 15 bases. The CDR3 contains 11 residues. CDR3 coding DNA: TGTGCCAGCAGTTTCCGGGACAGGGGGTTCTTC. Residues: CASSFRDRGFF.

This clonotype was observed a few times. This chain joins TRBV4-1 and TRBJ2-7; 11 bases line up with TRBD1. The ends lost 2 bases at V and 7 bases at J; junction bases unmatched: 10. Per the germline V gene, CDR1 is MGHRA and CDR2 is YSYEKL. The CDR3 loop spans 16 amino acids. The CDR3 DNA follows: TGCGCCAGCAGCCAACAAGGACAGGGGGCATCTAGGGAGCAGTACTTC. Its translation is CASSQQGQGASREQYF.

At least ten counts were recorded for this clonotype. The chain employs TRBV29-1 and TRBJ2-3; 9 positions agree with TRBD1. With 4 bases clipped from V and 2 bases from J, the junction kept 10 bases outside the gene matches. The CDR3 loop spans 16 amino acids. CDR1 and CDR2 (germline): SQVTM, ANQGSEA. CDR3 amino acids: CSVARDRDRNTDTQYF. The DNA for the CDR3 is TGCAGCGTTGCTAGGGACAGGGATCGTAACACAGATACGCAGTATTTT.

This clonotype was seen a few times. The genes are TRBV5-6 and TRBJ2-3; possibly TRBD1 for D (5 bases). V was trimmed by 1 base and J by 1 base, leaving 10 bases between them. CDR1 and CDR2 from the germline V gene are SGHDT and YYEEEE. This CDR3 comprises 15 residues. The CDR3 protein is CASSLRTPGTDTQYF. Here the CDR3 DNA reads TGTGCCAGCAGCTTGAGGACACCCGGCACAGATACGCAGTATTTT.

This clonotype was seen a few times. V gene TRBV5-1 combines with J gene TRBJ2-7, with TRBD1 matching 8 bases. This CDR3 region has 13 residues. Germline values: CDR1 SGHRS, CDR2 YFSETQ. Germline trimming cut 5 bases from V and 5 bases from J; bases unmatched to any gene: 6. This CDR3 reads CASRSTGVDEQYF. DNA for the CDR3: TGCGCCAGCAGGTCGACAGGGGTGGACGAGCAGTACTTC.

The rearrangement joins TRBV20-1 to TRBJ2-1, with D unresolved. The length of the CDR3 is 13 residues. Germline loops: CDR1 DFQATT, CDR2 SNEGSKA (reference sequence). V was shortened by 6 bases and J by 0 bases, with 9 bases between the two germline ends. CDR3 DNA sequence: TGCAGTGCACCGAGCCCCTCCTACAATGAGCAGTTCTTC. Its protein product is CSAPSPSYNEQFF.

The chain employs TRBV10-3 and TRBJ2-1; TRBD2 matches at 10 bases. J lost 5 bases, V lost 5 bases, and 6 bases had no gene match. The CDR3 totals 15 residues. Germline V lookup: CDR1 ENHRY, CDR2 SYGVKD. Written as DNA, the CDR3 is TGTGCCATCAGTAAACCCGGGACTAGCGACAATGAGCAGTTCTTC. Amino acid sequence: CAISKPGTSDNEQFF.

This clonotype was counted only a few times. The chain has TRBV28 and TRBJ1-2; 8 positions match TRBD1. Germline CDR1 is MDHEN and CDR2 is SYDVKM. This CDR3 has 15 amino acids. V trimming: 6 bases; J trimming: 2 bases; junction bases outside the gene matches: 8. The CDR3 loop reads CASRVLGQGNYGYTF. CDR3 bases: TGTGCCAGCAGGGTCCTTGGACAGGGAAACTATGGCTACACCTTC.

CDR3 sequence: CASSSGQGVQPQHF. The DNA of the CDR3 is TGTGCCAGCAGCTCGGGACAGGGGGTTCAGCCCCAGCATTTT. This sequence joins TRBV27 and TRBJ1-5; the match to TRBD1 covers 11 bases. Per germline, CDR1 MNHEY and CDR2 SMNVEV (reference sequence). The CDR3 sequence is 14 residues long. V was clipped by 6 bases and J by 6 bases; unmatched bases: 4.

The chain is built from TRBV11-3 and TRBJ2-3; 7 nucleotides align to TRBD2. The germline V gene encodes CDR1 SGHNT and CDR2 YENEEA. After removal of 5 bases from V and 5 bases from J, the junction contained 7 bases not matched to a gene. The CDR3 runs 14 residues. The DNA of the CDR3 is TGTGCCAGCAGCCGGGGACTAACCGGAGATACGCAGTATTTT. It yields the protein CASSRGLTGDTQYF.

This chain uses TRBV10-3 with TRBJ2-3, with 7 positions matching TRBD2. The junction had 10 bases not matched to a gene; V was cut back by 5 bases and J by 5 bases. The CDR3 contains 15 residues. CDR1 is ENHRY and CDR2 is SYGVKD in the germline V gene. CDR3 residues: CAISLAAAKVDTQYF. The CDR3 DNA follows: TGTGCCATCAGTCTAGCGGCCGCGAAAGTAGATACGCAGTATTTT.

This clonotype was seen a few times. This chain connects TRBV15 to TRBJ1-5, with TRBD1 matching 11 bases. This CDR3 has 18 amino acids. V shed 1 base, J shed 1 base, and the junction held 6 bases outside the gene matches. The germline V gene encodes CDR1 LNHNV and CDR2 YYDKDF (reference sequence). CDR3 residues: CATSRVADRGLSNQPQHF. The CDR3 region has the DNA TGTGCCACCAGCAGAGTCGCGGACAGGGGGCTAAGCAATCAGCCCCAGCATTTT. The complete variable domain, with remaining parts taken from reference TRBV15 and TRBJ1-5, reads DAMVIQNPRYQVTQFGKPVTLSCSQTLNHNVMYWYQQKSSQAPKLLFHYYDKDFNNEADTPDNFQSRRPNTSFCFLDIRSPGLGDTAMYLCATSRVADRGLSNQPQHFGDGTRLSIL.

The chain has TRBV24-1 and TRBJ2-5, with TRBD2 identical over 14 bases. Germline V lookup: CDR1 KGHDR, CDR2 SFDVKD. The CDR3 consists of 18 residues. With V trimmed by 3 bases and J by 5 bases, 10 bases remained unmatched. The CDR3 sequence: CATSDAGTSGSIRETQYF. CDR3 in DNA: TGTGCCACCAGTGATGCCGGGACTAGCGGGAGCATAAGGGAGACCCAGTACTTC.

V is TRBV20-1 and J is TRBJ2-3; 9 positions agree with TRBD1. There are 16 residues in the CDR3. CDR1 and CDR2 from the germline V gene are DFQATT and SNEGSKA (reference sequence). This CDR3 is CCVSIPPGQGADTQYF. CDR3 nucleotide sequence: TGCTGTGTTTCTATACCGCCGGGACAGGGAGCAGATACGCAGTATTTT.

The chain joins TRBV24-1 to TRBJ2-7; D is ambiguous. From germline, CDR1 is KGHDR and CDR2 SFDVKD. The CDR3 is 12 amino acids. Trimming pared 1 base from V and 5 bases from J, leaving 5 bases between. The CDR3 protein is CATSDFRDEQYF. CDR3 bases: TGTGCCACCAGTGATTTTCGGGACGAGCAGTACTTC.

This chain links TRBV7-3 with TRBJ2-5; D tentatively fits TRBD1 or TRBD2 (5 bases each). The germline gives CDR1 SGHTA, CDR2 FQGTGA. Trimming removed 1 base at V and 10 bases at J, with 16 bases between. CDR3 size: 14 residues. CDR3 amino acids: CASSLRGPPGNQYF. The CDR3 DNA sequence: TGTGCCAGCAGCTTAAGGGGCCCCCCGGGGAACCAGTACTTC.

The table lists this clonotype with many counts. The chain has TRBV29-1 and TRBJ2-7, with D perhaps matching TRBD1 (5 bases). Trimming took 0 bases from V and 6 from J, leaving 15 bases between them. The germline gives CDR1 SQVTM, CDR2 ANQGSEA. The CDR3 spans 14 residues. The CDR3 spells CSVEDAGWSGEQYF. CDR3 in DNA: TGCAGCGTTGAAGATGCAGGGTGGAGTGGCGAGCAGTACTTC.

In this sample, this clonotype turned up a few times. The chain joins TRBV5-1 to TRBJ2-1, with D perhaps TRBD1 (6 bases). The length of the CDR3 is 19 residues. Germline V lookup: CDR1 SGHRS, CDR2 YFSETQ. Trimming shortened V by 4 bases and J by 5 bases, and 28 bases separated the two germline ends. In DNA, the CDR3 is TGCGCCAGCAGCCAACAGGGATCTCTCTCCCGAGGGTTGAACAATGAGCAGTTCTTC. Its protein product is CASSQQGSLSRGLNNEQFF.

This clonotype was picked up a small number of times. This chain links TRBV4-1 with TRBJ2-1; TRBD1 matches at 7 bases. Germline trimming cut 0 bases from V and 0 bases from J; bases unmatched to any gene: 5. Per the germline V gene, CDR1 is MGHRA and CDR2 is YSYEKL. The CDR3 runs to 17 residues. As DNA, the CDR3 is TGCGCCAGCAGCCAAGAAGCAGGGGGTAGCTCCTACAATGAGCAGTTCTTC. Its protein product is CASSQEAGGSSYNEQFF.